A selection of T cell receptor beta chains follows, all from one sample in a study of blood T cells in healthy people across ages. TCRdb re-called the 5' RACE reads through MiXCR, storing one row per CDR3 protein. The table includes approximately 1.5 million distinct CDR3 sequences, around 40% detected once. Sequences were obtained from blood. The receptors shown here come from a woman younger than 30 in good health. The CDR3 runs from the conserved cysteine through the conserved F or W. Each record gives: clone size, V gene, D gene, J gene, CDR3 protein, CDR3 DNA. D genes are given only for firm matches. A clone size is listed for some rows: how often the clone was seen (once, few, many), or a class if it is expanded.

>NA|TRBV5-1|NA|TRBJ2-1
CASSTTENSYNERFF
TGCGCCAGCAGCACCACAGAGAACTCCTACAATGAGCGGTTCTTC
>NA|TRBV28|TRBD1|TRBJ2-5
CASSIGTAETQYF
TGTGCCAGCAGTATTGGGACAGCGGAGACCCAGTACTTC
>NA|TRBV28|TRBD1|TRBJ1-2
CASSRTGTAYGYTF
TGTGCCAGCAGTCGCACCGGGACAGCCTATGGCTACACCTTC
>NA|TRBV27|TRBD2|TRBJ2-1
CASSLTAGGYNEQFF
TGTGCCAGCAGTTTAACAGCGGGGGGCTACAATGAGCAGTTCTTC
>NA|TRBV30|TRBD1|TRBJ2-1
CAWFTGQGRYNEQFF
TGTGCCTGGTTCACGGGACAGGGGAGATACAATGAGCAGTTCTTC
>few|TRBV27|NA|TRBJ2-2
CASSLKGTGELFF
TGTGCCAGCAGTTTAAAAGGGACCGGGGAGCTGTTTTTT
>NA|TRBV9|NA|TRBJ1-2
CASSVALTRDNYGYTF
TGTGCCAGCAGCGTAGCTTTGACGAGGGACAACTATGGCTACACCTTC
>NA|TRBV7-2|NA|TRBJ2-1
CASSLDGRITYNEQFF
TGTGCCAGCAGCTTGGATGGCAGGATTACCTACAATGAGCAGTTCTTC
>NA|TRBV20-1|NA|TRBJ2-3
CSVGVHRTDTQYF
TGCAGTGTCGGGGTTCATCGCACAGATACGCAGTATTTT
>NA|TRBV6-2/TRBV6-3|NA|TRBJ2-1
CASSYVEINEQFF
TGTGCCAGCAGTTACGTGGAGATCAATGAGCAGTTCTTC
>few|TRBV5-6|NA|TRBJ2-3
CASSLVGSTQYF
TGTGCCAGCAGCTTGGTTGGTAGCACGCAGTATTTT
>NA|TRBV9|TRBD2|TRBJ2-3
CASSVLLSGGATDTQYF
TGTGCCAGCAGCGTACTCCTGAGCGGGGGGGCCACAGATACGCAGTATTTT
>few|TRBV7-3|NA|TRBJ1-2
CASSSGPGDGYTF
TGTGCCAGCAGCTCCGGGCCGGGTGATGGCTACACCTTC
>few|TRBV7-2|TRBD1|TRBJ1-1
CASSIGTGVMNTEAFF
TGTGCCAGCAGCATCGGGACAGGGGTCATGAACACTGAAGCTTTCTTT
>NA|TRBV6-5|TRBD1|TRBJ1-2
CASSPQGRGYTF
TGTGCCAGCAGTCCACAGGGGCGAGGCTACACCTTC
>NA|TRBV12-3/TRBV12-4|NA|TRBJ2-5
CASSRSVTETQYF
TGTGCCAGCAGTAGATCAGTAACAGAGACCCAGTACTTC
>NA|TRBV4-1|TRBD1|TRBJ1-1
CASSQDPGGYGNTEAFF
TGCGCCAGCAGCCAAGATCCAGGGGGCTATGGGAACACTGAAGCTTTCTTT
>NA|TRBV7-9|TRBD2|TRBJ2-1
CASSPPTSVNEQFF
TGTGCCAGCAGCCCCCCGACTAGCGTTAATGAGCAGTTCTTC